This passage covers 13 T cell receptor beta chains from one sample sequenced in a study of response to subunit inactivated influenza vaccine. Each CDR3 protein gets one entry after TCRdb re-called the RT-PCR reads with MiXCR. The sample comprises hundreds of thousands of distinct CDR3 sequences, about 18% of which are singletons, and about 11% rests with the top ten. Here the sequenced sample was PBMCs from blood, taken 5 days after vaccination. The receptors stem from a man between 50 and 59 years old who received an inactivated influenza vaccine.

Only a few counts were recorded for this clonotype. The rearrangement joins TRBV24-1 to TRBJ1-5; tentatively, D is TRBD1 (5 bases). The CDR3 sequence is 14 residues long. Germline loops: CDR1 KGHDR, CDR2 SFDVKD. Trimming removed 4 bases at V and 2 bases at J, with 8 bases between. The CDR3 loop is CATSESGGNQPQHF. For the CDR3, the DNA is TGTGCCACCAGTGAGTCGGGGGGCAATCAGCCCCAGCATTTT.

This clonotype was observed a few times. The genes are TRBV24-1 and TRBJ1-2, with D possibly TRBD1 on 6 matching bases. CDR3 length equals 15 residues. Germline lookup yields CDR1 KGHDR and CDR2 SFDVKD. Trimming stripped 4 bases from V and 7 bases from J, with 18 bases between. This CDR3 is CATSDEQGPSVGYTF. CDR3 bases: TGTGCCACCAGTGACGAACAGGGTCCAAGCGTTGGCTACACCTTC.

This chain links TRBV5-1 with TRBJ2-3, with D perhaps matching TRBD2 (5 bases). V lost 2 bases to trimming and J lost 2 bases, with 9 bases between them. CDR1 SGHRS and CDR2 YFSETQ come from the germline V gene. This CDR3 has 14 amino acids. The CDR3 spells CASSFDYNTDTQYF. The CDR3 DNA sequence: TGCGCCAGCAGCTTTGACTACAACACAGATACGCAGTATTTT.

The rearrangement uses TRBV6-2 or TRBV6-3 and TRBJ2-1; the match to TRBD1 covers 9 bases. Germline V gives CDR1 MNHEY, CDR2 SVGEGT. This CDR3 contains 15 residues. The V and J ends lost 5 bases and 8 bases, in that order; junction bases with no gene match: 10. The DNA of the CDR3 is TGTGCCAGCAGTCTACACAGGGGGCGCGTCCATGAGCAGTTCTTC. This codes for CASSLHRGRVHEQFF.

This clonotype has just a few counts. J is TRBJ2-1 and V is TRBV6-2 or TRBV6-3, with D perhaps TRBD2 (6 bases). Looked up from germline, CDR1 is MNHEY and CDR2 is SVGEGT. The germline V and J ends were trimmed by 6 bases and 8 bases, with 20 bases remaining between them. The CDR3 consists of 15 residues. CDR3 loop: CASSLGGGTSYEQFF. CDR3 nucleotide sequence: TGTGCCAGCAGCCTGGGGGGAGGAACTAGCTATGAGCAGTTCTTC.

Ten or more counts support this clonotype. The chain couples TRBV4-1 to TRBJ2-7; TRBD2 matches 10 bases. V lost 1 base and J lost 4; bases outside the gene matches: 4. The CDR3 has 15 residues. Germline V lookup: CDR1 MGHRA, CDR2 YSYEKL. The CDR3 sequence is CASSQVAGGFYEQYF. In DNA form, the CDR3 reads TGCGCCAGCAGCCAAGTAGCGGGGGGTTTTTACGAGCAGTACTTC.

The CDR3 nucleotides read TGTGCCAGCAGCCAAGAGGGGAGACGGGCAGCACCCCTCCACTTT. Protein: CASSQEGRRAAPLHF. The chain recombines TRBV3-1 with TRBJ1-6; D gene unclear. This CDR3 region has 15 residues. The germline V and J ends were trimmed by 0 bases and 11 bases, with 14 bases remaining between them. In germline, CDR1 is LGHDT, CDR2 YNNKEL (reference sequence).

In this sample, this clonotype turned up a few times. The CDR3 spells CATRGLSEQFF. CDR3 sequence (DNA): TGTGCCACCAGGGGACTAAGTGAGCAGTTCTTC. The chain has TRBV12-3 or TRBV12-4 and TRBJ2-1; weak D call: TRBD2 (7 bases). V lost 10 bases and J 9 bases, leaving 13 bases between the germline ends. The CDR3 consists of 11 residues.

This clonotype was seen a few times. The chain carries TRBV20-1 and TRBJ1-2; the D gene is possibly TRBD1 (5 bases). V lost 5 bases and J lost 4, with 20 bases in between. CDR1 and CDR2 from the germline V gene are DFQATT and SNEGSKA (reference sequence). The CDR3 has 15 residues. The CDR3 sequence: CSAPRDRGRVYGYTF. The CDR3 DNA reads as TGCAGTGCTCCCCGTGACAGAGGAAGGGTCTATGGCTACACCTTC.

The V and J genes are TRBV5-1 and TRBJ2-3; 10 nucleotides align to TRBD1. V gave up 4 bases and J gave up 3 bases; unmatched junction bases: 5. The CDR3 spans 15 residues. Looked up from germline, CDR1 is SGHRS and CDR2 is YFSETQ. CDR3 sequence (DNA): TGCGCCAGCAGCAGCCGGGACAGGGGAACAGATACGCAGTATTTT. Amino acid sequence: CASSSRDRGTDTQYF.

This rearrangement joins TRBV12-3 or TRBV12-4 to TRBJ1-6; 7 positions match TRBD1. J gave up 9 bases and V 2 bases, and 4 bases lay outside the gene matches. The CDR3 extends over 14 amino acids. The CDR3 loop is CASSLKTGISPLHF. CDR3 in DNA: TGTGCCAGCAGTTTAAAGACAGGGATTTCACCCCTCCACTTT.

The rearrangement joins TRBV2 to TRBJ2-3, with D tentatively TRBD2 (7 bases). V was clipped by 3 bases and J by 4 bases, with 17 bases between them. Germline CDR1 reads SNHLY; CDR2 reads FYNNEI. The CDR3 runs 16 residues. CDR3 sequence: CASSEGGHFVPDTQYF. In nucleotides, the CDR3 is TGTGCCAGCAGTGAGGGGGGGCATTTCGTCCCAGATACGCAGTATTTT.

The chain links TRBV7-3 to TRBJ2-3; D possibly matches TRBD1 or TRBD2 (5 bases each). The germline CDR1 and CDR2 sequences are SGHTA and FQGTGA. Deletions cut 1 base from V and 3 bases from J, with 32 bases between. The CDR3 sequence is 22 residues long. The CDR3 sequence: CASSLSRGVPPTPQSRTDTQYF. The DNA of the CDR3 is TGTGCCAGCAGCTTAAGTAGGGGAGTCCCTCCTACCCCCCAGAGTAGGACAGATACGCAGTATTTT.